This T cell receptor (beta chain) was found in a study of post-analysis software for immune sequencing data. Study outcomes and limitations: Strong co-clustering by F measure was evident for samples that had been prepared in the same batch. About 5 TRBV segments were significantly more frequent in patients than in controls. TRBV5-6, TRBV5-1 and TRBV20-1 were among these segments. Normalized Chao1 diversity in multiple sclerosis patients fell significantly below that of controls.

The germline gives CDR1 LNHNV, CDR2 YYDKDF (reference sequence). Trimming took off 0 bases at V and 3 bases at J, with 9 bases between the two ends. The CDR3 length is 15 residues. Of note for this clonotype: Antigen specificity is unknown.

Built from TCR beta cDNA, the libraries had unique molecular identifiers in them. Input of roughly 1 to 11 million T cells yielded hundreds of thousands of cDNA molecules. One entry per CDR3 protein results from TCRdb running MiXCR on the PCR reads. The sample shows about 820,000 distinct CDR3 sequences, under 70% of them seen only once. The receptor was derived from a girl aged 5 to 17 with multiple sclerosis. The chain couples TRBV15 to TRBJ2-4, with no clear D. Source material: blood. CDR3 coding DNA: TGTGCCACCAGCAGAGATTTTCAGATCAAAAACATTCAGTACTTC. Translated: CATSRDFQIKNIQYF.